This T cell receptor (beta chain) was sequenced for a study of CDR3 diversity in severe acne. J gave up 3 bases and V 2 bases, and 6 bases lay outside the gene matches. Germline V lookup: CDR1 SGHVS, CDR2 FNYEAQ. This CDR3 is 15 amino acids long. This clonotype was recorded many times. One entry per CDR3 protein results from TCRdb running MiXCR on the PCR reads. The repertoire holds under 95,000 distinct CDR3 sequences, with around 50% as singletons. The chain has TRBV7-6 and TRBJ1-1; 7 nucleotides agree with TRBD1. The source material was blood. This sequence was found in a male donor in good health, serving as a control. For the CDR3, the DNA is TGTGCCAGCAGCTTAAGACAGGGAACCTACACTGAAGCTTTCTTT. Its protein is CASSLRQGTYTEAFF.